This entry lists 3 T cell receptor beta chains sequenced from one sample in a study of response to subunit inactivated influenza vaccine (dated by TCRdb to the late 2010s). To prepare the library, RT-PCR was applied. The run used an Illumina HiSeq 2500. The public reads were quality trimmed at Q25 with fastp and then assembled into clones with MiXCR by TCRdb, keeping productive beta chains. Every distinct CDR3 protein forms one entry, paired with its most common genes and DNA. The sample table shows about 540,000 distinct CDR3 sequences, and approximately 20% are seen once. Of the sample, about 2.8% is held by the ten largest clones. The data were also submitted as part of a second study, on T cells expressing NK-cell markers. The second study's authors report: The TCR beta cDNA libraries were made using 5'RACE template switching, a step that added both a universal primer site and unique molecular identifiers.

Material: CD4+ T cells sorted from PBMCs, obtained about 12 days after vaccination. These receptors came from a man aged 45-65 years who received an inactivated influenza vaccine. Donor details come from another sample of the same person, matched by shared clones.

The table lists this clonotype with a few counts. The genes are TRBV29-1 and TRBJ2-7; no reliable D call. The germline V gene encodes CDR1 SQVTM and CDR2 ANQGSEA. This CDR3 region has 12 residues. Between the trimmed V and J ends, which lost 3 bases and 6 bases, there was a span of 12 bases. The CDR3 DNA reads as TGCAGCGTTGATCTGGGTTTAGGCGAGCAGTACTTC. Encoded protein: CSVDLGLGEQYF.

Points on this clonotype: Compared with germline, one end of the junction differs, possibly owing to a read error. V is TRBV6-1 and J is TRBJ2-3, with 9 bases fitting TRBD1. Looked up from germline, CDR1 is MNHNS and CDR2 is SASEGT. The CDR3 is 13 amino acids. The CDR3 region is CASTHSLRDREDF. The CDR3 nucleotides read TGTGCCAGCACTCACAGCCTCCGGGACAGGGAGGATTTT.

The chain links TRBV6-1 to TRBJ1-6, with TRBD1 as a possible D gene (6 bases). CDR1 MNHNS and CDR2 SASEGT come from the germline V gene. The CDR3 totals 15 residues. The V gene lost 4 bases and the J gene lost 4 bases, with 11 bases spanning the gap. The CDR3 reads CASSAEDRYNSPLHF. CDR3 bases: TGTGCCAGCAGTGCCGAGGACAGATATAATTCACCCCTCCACTTT.